The entry below describes one T cell receptor (beta chain). This CDR3 contains 14 residues. V gave up 0 bases and J gave up 10 bases, with 10 bases separating them. Germline-derived CDR1 and CDR2 are LGHDT and YNNKEL (reference sequence). This entry belongs to a study of blood T cell repertoires in COVID-19. Whole-study context: The United States, Italy and Spain supplied acute and convalescent COVID-19 samples. PBMCs, B-cell-depleted T cells, or T cells were the source of the cDNA or gDNA that made up the material.

In the authors' workflow: Cell counts per sample came from amplifying reference gene primers. Using immunoSEQ multiplex PCR, the repertoire was profiled, and TCRdb retains in-frame clones only, with some absent. V and J calls and clone size are copied from that table; D and trimming were computed from the DNA. The table records a few hundred thousand clones, about 87% of them present only once. Sequenced sample: peripheral blood. The chain employs TRBV3-1 (or the pseudogene TRBV3-2) and TRBJ1-6; D not resolved. The clonotype originates from a man in his 60s who had recovered from COVID-19. The CDR3 protein is CASSQENGGSPLHF. The CDR3 coding sequence is TGTGCCAGCAGCCAAGAAAACGGCGGCTCACCCCTCCACTTT.